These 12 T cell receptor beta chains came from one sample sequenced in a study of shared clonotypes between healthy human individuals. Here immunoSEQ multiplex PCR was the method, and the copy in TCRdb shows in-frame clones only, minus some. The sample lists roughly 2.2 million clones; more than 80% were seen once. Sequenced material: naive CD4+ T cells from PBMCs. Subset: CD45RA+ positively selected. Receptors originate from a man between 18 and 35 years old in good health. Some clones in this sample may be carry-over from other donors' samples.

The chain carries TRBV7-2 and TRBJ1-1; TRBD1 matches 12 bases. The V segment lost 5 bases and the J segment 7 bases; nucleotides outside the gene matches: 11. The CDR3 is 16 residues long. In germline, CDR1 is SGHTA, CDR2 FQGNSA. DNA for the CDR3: TGTGCCAGCAGCACCCAACGGGGACAGGGGGCGCGTGAAGCTTTCTTT. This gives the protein CASSTQRGQGAREAFF.

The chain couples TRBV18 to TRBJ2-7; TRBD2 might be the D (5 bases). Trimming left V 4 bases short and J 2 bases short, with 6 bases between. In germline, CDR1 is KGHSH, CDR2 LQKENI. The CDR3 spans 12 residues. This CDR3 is CASSLTTYEQYF. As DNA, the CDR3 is TGTGCCAGCTCACTGACTACCTACGAGCAGTACTTC.

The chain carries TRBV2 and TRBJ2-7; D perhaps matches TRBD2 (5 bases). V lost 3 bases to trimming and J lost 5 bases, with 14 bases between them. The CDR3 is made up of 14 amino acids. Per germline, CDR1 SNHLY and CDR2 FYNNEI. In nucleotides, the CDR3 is TGTGCCAGCAGTGATAGCACCGCCGGGGACGAGCAGTACTTC. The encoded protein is CASSDSTAGDEQYF.

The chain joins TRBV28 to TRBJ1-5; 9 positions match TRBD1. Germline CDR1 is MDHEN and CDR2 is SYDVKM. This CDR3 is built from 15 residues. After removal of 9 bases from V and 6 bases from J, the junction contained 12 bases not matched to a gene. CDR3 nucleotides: TGTGCCAGTATGTACCGGGACAGGGAGGGTCAGCCCCAGCATTTT. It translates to CASMYRDREGQPQHF.

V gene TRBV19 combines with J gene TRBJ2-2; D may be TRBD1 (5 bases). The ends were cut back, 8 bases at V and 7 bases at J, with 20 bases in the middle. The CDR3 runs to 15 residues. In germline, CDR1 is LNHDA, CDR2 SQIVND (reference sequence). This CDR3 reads CASGAQQGWVGELFF. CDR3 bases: TGTGCCAGTGGGGCCCAGCAGGGCTGGGTCGGGGAGCTGTTTTTT.

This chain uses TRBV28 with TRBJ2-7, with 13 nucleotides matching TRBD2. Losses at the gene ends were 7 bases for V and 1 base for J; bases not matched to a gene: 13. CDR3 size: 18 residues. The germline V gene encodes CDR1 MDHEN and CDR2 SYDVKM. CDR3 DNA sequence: TGTGCCAGCACCACGACGACATGGACTAGCGGGAGATCCTACGAGCAGTACTTC. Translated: CASTTTTWTSGRSYEQYF.

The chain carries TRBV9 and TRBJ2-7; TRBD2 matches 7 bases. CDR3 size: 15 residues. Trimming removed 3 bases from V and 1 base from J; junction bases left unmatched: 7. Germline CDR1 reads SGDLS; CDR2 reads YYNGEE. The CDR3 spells CASSGGGRMSYEQYF. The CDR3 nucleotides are TGTGCCAGCAGCGGGGGAGGGAGGATGTCCTACGAGCAGTACTTC.

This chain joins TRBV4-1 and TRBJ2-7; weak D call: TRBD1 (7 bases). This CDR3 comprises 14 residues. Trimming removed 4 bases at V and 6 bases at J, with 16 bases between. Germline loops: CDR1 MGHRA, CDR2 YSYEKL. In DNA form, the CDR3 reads TGCGCCAGCAGCCGTGGGCAGGGGGGTCGCGAGCAGTACTTC. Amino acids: CASSRGQGGREQYF.

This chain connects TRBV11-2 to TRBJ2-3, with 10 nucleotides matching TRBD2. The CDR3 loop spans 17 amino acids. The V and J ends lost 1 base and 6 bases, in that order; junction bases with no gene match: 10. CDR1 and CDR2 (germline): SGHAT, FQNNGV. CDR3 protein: CASSLVGLAGVGDTQYF. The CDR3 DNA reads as TGTGCCAGCAGCTTAGTTGGTCTAGCGGGAGTGGGGGATACGCAGTATTTT.

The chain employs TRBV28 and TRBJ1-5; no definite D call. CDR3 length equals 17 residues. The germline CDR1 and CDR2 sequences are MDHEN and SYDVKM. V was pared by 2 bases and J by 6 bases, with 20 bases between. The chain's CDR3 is CASSLPHAGARVQPQHF. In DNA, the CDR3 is TGTGCCAGCAGTTTACCGCACGCGGGCGCGCGGGTTCAGCCCCAGCATTTT.

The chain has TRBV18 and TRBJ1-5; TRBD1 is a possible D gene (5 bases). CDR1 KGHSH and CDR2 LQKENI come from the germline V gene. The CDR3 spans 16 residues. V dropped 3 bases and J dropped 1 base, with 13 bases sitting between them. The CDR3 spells CASSPQGEGSNQPQHF. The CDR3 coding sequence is TGTGCCAGCTCACCCCAGGGAGAAGGGAGCAATCAGCCCCAGCATTTT.

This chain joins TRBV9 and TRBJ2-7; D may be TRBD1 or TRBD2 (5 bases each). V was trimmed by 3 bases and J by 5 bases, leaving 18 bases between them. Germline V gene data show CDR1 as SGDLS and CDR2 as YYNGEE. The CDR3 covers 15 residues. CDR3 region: CASSAGLQGPHEQYF. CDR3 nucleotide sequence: TGTGCCAGCAGCGCAGGACTCCAGGGTCCCCACGAGCAGTACTTC.